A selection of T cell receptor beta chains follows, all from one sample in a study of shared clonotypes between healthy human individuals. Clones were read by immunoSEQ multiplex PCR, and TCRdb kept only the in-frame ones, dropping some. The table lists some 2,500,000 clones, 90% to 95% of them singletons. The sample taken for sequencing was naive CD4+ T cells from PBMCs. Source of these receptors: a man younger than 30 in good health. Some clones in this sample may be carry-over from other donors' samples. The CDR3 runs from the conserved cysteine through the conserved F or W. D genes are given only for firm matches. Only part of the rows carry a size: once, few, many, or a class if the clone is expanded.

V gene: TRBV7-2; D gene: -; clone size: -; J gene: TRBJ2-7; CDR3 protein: CASSFIQGSYEQYF; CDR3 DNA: TGTGCCAGCAGCTTTATACAGGGATCCTACGAGCAGTACTTC
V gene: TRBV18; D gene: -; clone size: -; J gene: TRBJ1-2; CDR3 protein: CASSPAGDPAYGYTF; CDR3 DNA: TGTGCCAGCTCACCTGCGGGAGACCCAGCCTATGGCTACACCTTC
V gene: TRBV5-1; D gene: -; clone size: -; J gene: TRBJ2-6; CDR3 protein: CASSPGSGANVLTF; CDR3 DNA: TGCGCCAGCAGCCCAGGGTCTGGGGCCAACGTCCTGACTTTC
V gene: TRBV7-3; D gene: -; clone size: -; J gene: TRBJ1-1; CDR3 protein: CASGLEGYTEAFF; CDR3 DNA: TGTGCCAGCGGACTGGAGGGCTACACTGAAGCTTTCTTT
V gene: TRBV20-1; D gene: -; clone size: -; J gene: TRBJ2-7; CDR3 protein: CSAGLWEQYF; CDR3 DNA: TGCAGTGCCGGACTCTGGGAGCAGTACTTC
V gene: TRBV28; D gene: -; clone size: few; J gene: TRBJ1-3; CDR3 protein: CASQYREAGNTIYF; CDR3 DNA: TGTGCCAGCCAATACAGGGAAGCAGGAAACACCATATATTTT
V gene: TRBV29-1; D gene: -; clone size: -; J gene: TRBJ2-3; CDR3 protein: CSVEEGQAPDTQYF; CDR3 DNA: TGCAGCGTTGAAGAAGGTCAGGCCCCCGATACGCAGTATTTT
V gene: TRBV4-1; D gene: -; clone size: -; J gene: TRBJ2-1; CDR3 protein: CASSLNHRGDEQFF; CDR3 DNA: TGCGCCAGCAGCCTCAACCATAGGGGGGATGAGCAGTTCTTC
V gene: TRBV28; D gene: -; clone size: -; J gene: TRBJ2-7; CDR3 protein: CASSPRYPGYYEQYF; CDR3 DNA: TGTGCCAGCAGCCCCCGATATCCAGGATACTACGAGCAGTACTTC
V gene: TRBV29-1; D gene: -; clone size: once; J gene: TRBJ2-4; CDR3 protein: CSVDGGENIQYF; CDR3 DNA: TGCAGCGTTGACGGGGGAGAAAACATTCAGTACTTC
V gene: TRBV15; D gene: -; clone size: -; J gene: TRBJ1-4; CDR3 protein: CATSALQRTNEKLFF; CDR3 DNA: TGTGCCACCAGCGCCCTACAGAGAACTAATGAAAAACTGTTTTTT
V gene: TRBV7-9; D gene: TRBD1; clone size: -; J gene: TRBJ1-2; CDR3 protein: CASSPTTGPGYTF; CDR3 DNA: TGTGCCAGCAGCCCCACGACAGGGCCTGGCTACACCTTC
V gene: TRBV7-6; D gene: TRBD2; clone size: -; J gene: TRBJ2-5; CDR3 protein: CASSLSTAREGTQYF; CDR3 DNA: TGTGCCAGCAGCTTAAGTACAGCTCGGGAGGGGACCCAGTACTTC
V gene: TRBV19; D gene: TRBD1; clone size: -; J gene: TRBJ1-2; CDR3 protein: CASNPDRVTYGYTF; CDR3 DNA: TGTGCCAGTAACCCGGACAGGGTGACCTATGGCTACACCTTC